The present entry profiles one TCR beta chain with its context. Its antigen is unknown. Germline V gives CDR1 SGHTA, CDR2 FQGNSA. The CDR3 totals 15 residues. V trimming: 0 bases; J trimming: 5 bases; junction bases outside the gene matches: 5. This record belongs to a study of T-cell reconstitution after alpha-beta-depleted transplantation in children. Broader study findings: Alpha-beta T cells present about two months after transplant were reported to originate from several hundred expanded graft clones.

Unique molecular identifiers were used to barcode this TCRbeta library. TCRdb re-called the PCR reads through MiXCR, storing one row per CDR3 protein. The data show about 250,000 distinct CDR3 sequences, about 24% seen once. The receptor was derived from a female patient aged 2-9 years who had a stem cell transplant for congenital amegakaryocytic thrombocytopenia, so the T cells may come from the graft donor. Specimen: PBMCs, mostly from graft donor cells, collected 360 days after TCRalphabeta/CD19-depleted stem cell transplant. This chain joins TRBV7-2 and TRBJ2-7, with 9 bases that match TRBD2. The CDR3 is CASSLARLAGNEQYF. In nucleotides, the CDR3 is TGTGCCAGCAGCTTAGCTCGGCTAGCGGGAAACGAGCAGTACTTC.